The source of this TCR beta chain is a study of regulatory T cells in long-lasting Graves disease. Background on the study: Antithyroid drug exposure in newly diagnosed Graves' patients had lasted under 3 months.

Time point noted: newly diagnosed GD, antithyroid drugs for less than 3 months. PBMCs provided the RNA from which the TCR library was made. This clonotype was seen repeatedly, ten times or more. Relying on iRepertoire HTBI primers and Arm-PCR of CDR3 regions, the team built TCR beta libraries. TCRdb processed the multiplex PCR reads anew with MiXCR; each CDR3 protein has one entry. The sample lists about 540,000 distinct CDR3 sequences, approximately 12% seen once, with roughly 9.7% in the top ten. J gave up 7 bases and V 2 bases, and 7 bases lay outside the gene matches. The CDR3 loop spans 13 amino acids. CDR1 is DFQATT and CDR2 is SNEGSKA in the germline V gene (reference sequence). These data also featured in a second study, about T cells in Graves' hyperthyroidism and ophthalmopathy.

The sequenced sample was peripheral blood mononuclear cells (PBMCs), obtained at new diagnosis, from a patient treated with antithyroid drugs. The chain carries TRBV20-1 and TRBJ2-5; 7 bases fit TRBD2. This clonotype was obtained from a man aged 30-40 years with Graves disease. CDR3 protein: CSARTSAGGTQYF. The DNA of the CDR3 is TGCAGTGCTAGAACTAGCGCCGGTGGGACCCAGTACTTC.